The 12 T cell receptor beta chains listed next were all sequenced from one sample in a study of blood T cells in healthy people across ages (dated by TCRdb to about 2015). The method was 5' RACE. For sequencing, an Illumina HiSeq 2500 was employed. A second PCR of roughly 7 to 12 cycles was run with a J-beta primer mix and a sample-barcoded 5' primer. TCRdb itself trimmed the public reads at Q25 with fastp, ran MiXCR and retained productive beta chains. Rows merge per CDR3 protein into single entries with the most common DNA and genes. Across this sample there are 1.6 million or so distinct CDR3 sequences, with roughly 30% seen only once. The top ten clones comprise around 11% of the sample. The source material was blood. The source is a woman in her thirties in good health.

Comments on this clonotype: The junction does not match germline at one end; this may be a read error. V and J are TRBV7-6 and TRBJ2-5; maybe TRBD1 (5 bases). The last part of the DNA fits TRBJ2-7 better; the J call may be wrong. In germline, CDR1 is SGHVS, CDR2 FNYEAQ. CDR3 length: 13 amino acids. The CDR3 DNA reads TGTGCCAGCAGCATGGACAACTCCCACGAGCAGTACTTC. Translating it yields CASSMDNSHEQYF.

This clonotype was recorded a few times. This chain uses TRBV12-3 or TRBV12-4 with TRBJ1-1; possibly TRBD1 for D (5 bases). Trimming pared 6 bases from V and 2 bases from J, leaving 13 bases between. The CDR3 has 14 residues. DNA of the CDR3: TGTGCCAGCAGGACCCAGGGACTAAACACTGAAGCTTTCTTT. Translated, it gives CASRTQGLNTEAFF.

This clonotype came up once. The chain joins TRBV2 to TRBJ2-7; 10 positions match TRBD2. CDR1 and CDR2 from the germline V gene are SNHLY and FYNNEI. The V segment lost 4 bases and the J segment 1 base; nucleotides outside the gene matches: 10. The CDR3 has 17 amino acids. CDR3 in amino acids: CASSAKPLAGASYEQYF. CDR3 coding DNA: TGTGCCAGCAGTGCGAAGCCTCTAGCGGGGGCTTCCTACGAGCAGTACTTC.

This clonotype occurred many times. The chain has TRBV12-3 or TRBV12-4 and TRBJ2-3, with a possible D match to TRBD1 (6 bases). This CDR3 is built from 13 residues. Trimming left V 6 bases short and J 2 bases short, with 9 bases between. The chain's CDR3 is CASRTGFTDTQYF. The CDR3 DNA sequence: TGTGCCAGCAGAACAGGGTTCACAGATACGCAGTATTTT.

Worth noting for this clonotype: This could be a read error, since a much larger clone is one nucleotide away. The rearrangement links TRBV21-1 to TRBJ2-3; the DNA was not compared with TRBD1, the D call given in the table. TRBV21-1 is labeled a pseudogene. The CDR3 runs 16 residues. Written as DNA, the CDR3 is TGTGCCAGCAGCAAAGAGGTCGCAGGGCACACAGATACGCAGTATTTT. Amino acid sequence: CASSKEVAGHTDTQYF.

This clonotype turned up a few times. The rearrangement joins TRBV7-6 to TRBJ2-5; D is possibly TRBD1 or TRBD2 (5 bases each). Trimming removed 1 base from V and 2 bases from J, with 14 bases in between. Germline V CDR1 and CDR2: SGHVS, FNYEAQ. The CDR3 is 16 amino acids. The CDR3 region is CASSLERTRGQETQYF. The DNA for the CDR3 is TGTGCCAGCAGCTTAGAGCGGACAAGGGGTCAAGAGACCCAGTACTTC.

In the case of this clonotype: This may arise from a read error, as a much more abundant clone is one base away. V usage is TRBV24-1 and J usage is TRBJ1-1; no clear D gene. CDR3 length equals 14 residues. CDR1 and CDR2 (germline): KGHDR, SFDVKD. The CDR3 protein is CAISEFPVNTEAFF. The CDR3 DNA sequence: TGTGCCATCAGTGAATTTCCAGTGAACACTGAAGCTTTCTTT.

J is TRBJ2-1 and V is TRBV5-1; D may be TRBD2 (5 bases). This CDR3 spans 13 amino acids. The germline V gene encodes CDR1 SGHRS and CDR2 YFSETQ. V lost 8 bases, J lost 5 bases, and 14 bases lay in between. The CDR3 sequence is CASSVGNNNEQFF. The CDR3 bases are TGCGCCAGTAGCGTGGGGAATAACAATGAGCAGTTCTTC.

V and J are TRBV2 and TRBJ1-1, with 7 bases aligning to TRBD1. The CDR3 length is 15 residues. The germline V gene has CDR1 SNHLY and CDR2 FYNNEI. The ends lost 3 bases at V and 0 bases at J; junction bases unmatched: 4. This CDR3 is CASSDDRVLNTEAFF. The CDR3 nucleotides read TGTGCCAGCAGTGACGACAGGGTATTGAACACTGAAGCTTTCTTT.

The chain is built from TRBV20-1 and TRBJ2-1, with TRBD2 matching 8 bases. With V trimmed by 1 base and J by 0 bases, 2 bases remained unmatched. The length of the CDR3 is 15 residues. The V gene's germline CDR1 is DFQATT and CDR2 SNEGSKA (reference sequence). The CDR3 reads CSARVAGSSYNEQFF. The CDR3 coding sequence is TGCAGTGCTAGAGTAGCGGGGAGCTCCTACAATGAGCAGTTCTTC.

The rearrangement links TRBV7-9 to TRBJ2-3, with 13 bases matching TRBD2. CDR1 is SEHNR and CDR2 is FQNEAQ in the germline V gene (reference sequence). The CDR3 runs 18 residues. J gave up 2 bases and V 5 bases, and 10 bases lay outside the gene matches. The CDR3 coding sequence is TGTGCCAGCAGCCCAAGGACTAGCGGGGGAACTTACACAGATACGCAGTATTTT. Translated, it gives CASSPRTSGGTYTDTQYF.

J is TRBJ2-1 and V is TRBV2; D might be TRBD2 (5 bases). The CDR3 extends over 15 amino acids. Germline V gives CDR1 SNHLY, CDR2 FYNNEI. V was cut by 0 bases and J by 8 bases, with 14 bases left in between. The DNA for the CDR3 is TGTGCCAGCAGTGAAGCGAGGGCCAAAAGCCATGAGCAGTTCTTC. Its translation: CASSEARAKSHEQFF.